This T cell receptor beta chain was sequenced in a study of CD8 T cells in Susac syndrome. General study results and limits: It was acknowledged in the study that its TCR sequencing and HLA analysis involved a relatively small number of individuals.

Sequencing of TCR beta was performed on blood CD8+ T cells and on blood CD4+ T cells. Isolation of CD8+ and CD4+ T cells was performed negatively, whereas enrichment of TEMRA cells was done by FACS. Germline V gives CDR1 LGHDT, CDR2 YNNKEL (reference sequence). The CDR3 contains 13 residues. The V gene lost 2 bases and the J gene lost 3 bases, with 7 bases spanning the gap. With random hexamers, reverse transcription was performed on roughly 0.45 to 1 ug of RNA. It was immunoSEQ multiplex PCR that amplified TCR beta CDR3 across 54 Vbeta and 13 Jbeta. TCRdb reprocessed the immunoSEQ multiplex PCR reads via MiXCR and lists one record per CDR3 protein. The data hold about 120,000 distinct CDR3 sequences, with 93% observed a single time. In the case of this clonotype: Its antigen remains unknown.

The source is a human donor with multiple sclerosis. The V and J genes are TRBV3-1 and TRBJ1-2; tentatively, D is TRBD1 (6 bases). Sequencing was done on a sample of CD4+ T cells from PBMCs. CDR3 in DNA: TGTGCCAGCAGCCAAACAGGGTACTATGGCTACACCTTC. It encodes CASSQTGYYGYTF.